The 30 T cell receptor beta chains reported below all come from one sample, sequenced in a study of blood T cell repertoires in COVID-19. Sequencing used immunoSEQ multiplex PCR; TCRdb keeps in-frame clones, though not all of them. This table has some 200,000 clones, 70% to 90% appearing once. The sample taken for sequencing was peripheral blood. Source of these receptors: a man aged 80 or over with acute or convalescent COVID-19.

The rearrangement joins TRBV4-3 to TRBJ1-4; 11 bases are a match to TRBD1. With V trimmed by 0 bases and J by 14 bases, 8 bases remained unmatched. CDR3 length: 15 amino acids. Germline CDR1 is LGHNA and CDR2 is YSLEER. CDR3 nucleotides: TGCGCCAGCAGCCAAGATTCGGGACAGGGGGTCCGGCTGTTTTTT. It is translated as CASSQDSGQGVRLFF.

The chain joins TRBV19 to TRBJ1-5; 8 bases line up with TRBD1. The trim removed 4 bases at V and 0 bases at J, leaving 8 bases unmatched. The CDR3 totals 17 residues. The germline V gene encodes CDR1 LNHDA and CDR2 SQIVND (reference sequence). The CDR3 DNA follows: TGTGCCAGTAGTACCCCGGACAGGGAGGGTAGCAATCAGCCCCAGCATTTT. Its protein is CASSTPDREGSNQPQHF.

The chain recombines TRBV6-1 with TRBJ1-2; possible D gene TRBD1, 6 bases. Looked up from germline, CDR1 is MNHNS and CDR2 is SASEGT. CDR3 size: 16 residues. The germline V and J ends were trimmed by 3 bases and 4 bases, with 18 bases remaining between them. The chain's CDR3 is CASSEPRTVDPYGYTF. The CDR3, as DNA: TGTGCCAGCAGTGAGCCGCGGACAGTAGATCCCTATGGCTACACCTTC.

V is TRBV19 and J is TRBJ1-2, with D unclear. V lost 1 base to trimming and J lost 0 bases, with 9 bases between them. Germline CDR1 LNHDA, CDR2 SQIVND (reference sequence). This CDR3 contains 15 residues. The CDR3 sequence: CASSIGNRANYGYTF. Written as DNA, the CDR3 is TGTGCCAGTAGTATAGGTAACAGAGCTAACTATGGCTACACCTTC.

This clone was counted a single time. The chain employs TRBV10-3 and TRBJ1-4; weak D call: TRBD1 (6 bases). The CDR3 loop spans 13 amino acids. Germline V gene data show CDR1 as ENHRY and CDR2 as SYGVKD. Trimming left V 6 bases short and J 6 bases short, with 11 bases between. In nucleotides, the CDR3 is TGTGCCATCAGGGCCCGGACAGATGAAAAACTGTTTTTT. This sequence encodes CAIRARTDEKLFF.

DNA of the CDR3: TGTGCCAGCAGCCTAGTACTAGCGGGAGGGGATACGCAGTATTTT. It is translated as CASSLVLAGGDTQYF. J is TRBJ2-3 and V is TRBV7-2; TRBD2 agrees at 13 bases. CDR3 size: 15 residues. With V trimmed by 5 bases and J by 6 bases, 5 bases remained unmatched. The V gene's germline CDR1 is SGHTA and CDR2 FQGNSA.

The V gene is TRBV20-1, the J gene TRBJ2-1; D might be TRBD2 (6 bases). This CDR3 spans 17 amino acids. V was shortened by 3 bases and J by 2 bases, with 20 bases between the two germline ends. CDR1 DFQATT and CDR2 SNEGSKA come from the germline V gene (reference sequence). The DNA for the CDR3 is TGCAGTGCTAGTTATTCACCCAGAGCGGGTACCTACAATGAGCAGTTCTTC. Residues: CSASYSPRAGTYNEQFF.

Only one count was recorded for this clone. The CDR3 region has the DNA TGTGCCAGCAGCCGGCATAGCGGGAGGGTGGGAGAGACCCAGTACTTC. Translated, it gives CASSRHSGRVGETQYF. The chain joins TRBV5-4 to TRBJ2-5; 11 nucleotides agree with TRBD2. This CDR3 is 16 amino acids long. The germline CDR1 and CDR2 sequences are SGHNT and YYREEE (reference sequence). Losses at the gene ends were 4 bases for V and 4 bases for J; bases not matched to a gene: 9.

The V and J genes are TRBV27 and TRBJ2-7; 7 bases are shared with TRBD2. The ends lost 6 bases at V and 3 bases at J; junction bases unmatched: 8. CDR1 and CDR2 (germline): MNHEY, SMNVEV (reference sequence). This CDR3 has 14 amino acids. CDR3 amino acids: CASSPGLGGYEQYF. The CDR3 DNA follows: TGTGCCAGCAGCCCTGGACTAGGAGGCTACGAGCAGTACTTC.

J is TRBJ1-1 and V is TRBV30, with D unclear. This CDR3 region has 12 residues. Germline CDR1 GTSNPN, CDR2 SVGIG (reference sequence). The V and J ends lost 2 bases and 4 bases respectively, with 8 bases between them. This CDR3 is CAWSRGITEAFF. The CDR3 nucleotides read TGTGCCTGGAGTAGAGGTATCACTGAAGCTTTCTTT.

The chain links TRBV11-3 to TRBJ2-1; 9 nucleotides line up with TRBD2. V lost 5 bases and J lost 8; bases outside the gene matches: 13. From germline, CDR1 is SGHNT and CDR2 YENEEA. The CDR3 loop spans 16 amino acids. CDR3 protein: CASSATGTSLADEQFF. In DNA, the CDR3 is TGTGCCAGCAGCGCGACCGGGACTAGCCTTGCGGATGAGCAGTTCTTC.

In DNA, the CDR3 is TGTGCCAGCACCTTGGGACTAGCGGGAGACGAGCAGTTCTTC. It yields the protein CASTLGLAGDEQFF. The chain carries TRBV28 and TRBJ2-1; 14 bases are a match to TRBD2. The CDR3 extends over 14 amino acids. The V gene's germline CDR1 is MDHEN and CDR2 SYDVKM. Trimming took 7 bases from V and 10 from J; bases not matched to a gene: 6.

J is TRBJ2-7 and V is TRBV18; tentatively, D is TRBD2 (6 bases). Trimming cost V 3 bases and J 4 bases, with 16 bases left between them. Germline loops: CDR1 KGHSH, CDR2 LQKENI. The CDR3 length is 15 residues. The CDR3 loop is CASSPWRDPGYEQYF. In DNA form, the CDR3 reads TGTGCCAGCTCACCCTGGCGGGATCCCGGGTACGAGCAGTACTTC.

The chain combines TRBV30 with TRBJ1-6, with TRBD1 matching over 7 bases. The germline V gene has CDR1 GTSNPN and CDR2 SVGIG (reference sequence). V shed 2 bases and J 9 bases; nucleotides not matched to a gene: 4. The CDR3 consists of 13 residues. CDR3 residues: CAWSTGASSPLHF. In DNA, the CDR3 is TGTGCCTGGAGTACAGGGGCCAGTTCACCCCTCCACTTT.

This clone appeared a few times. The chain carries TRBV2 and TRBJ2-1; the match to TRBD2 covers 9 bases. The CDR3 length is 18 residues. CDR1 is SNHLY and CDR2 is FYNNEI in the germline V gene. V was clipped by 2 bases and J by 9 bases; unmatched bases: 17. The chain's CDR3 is CASSEINPLREGLFEQFF. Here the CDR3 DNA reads TGTGCCAGCAGTGAAATAAACCCTTTGCGGGAGGGCCTCTTTGAGCAGTTCTTC.

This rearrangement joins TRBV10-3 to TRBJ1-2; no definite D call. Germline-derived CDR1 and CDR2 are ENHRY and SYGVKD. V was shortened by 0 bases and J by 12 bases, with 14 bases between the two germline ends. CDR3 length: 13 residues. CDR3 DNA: TGTGCCATCAGTGAGTCGAACAGCCCTGTCCACACCTTC. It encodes CAISESNSPVHTF.

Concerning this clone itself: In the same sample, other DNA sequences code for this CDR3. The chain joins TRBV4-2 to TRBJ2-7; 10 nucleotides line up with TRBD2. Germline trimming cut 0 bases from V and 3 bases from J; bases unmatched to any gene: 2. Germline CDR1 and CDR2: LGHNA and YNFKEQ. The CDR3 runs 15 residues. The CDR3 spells CASSQEASGSYEQYF. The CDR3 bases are TGTGCCAGCAGCCAAGAGGCTAGCGGGAGCTACGAGCAGTACTTC.

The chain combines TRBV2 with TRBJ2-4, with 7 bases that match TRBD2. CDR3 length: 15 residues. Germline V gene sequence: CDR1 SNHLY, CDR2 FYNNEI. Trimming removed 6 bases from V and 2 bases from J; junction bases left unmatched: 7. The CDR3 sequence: CASSATSDPKNIQYF. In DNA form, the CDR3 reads TGTGCCAGCAGCGCAACTAGCGACCCCAAAAACATTCAGTACTTC.

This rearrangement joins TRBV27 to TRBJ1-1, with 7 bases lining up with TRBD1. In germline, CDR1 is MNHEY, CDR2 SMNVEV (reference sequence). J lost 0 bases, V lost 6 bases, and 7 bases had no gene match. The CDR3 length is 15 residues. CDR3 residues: CASRSHRGLNTEAFF. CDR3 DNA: TGTGCCAGCAGGTCGCACAGGGGACTGAACACTGAAGCTTTCTTT.

CDR3 loop: CASSPVYIGASNSYNEQFF. The DNA for the CDR3 is TGTGCCAGCAGCCCCGTCTACATTGGGGCTTCCAACTCCTACAATGAGCAGTTCTTC. The chain recombines TRBV7-2 with TRBJ2-1; tentatively, D is TRBD1 (5 bases). CDR3 length: 19 amino acids. Per the germline V gene, CDR1 is SGHTA and CDR2 is FQGNSA. V was trimmed by 5 bases and J by 0 bases, leaving 23 bases between them.

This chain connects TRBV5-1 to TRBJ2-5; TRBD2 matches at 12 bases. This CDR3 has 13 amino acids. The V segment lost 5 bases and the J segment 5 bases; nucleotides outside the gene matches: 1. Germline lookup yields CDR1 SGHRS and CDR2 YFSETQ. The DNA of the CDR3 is TGCGCCAGCAGGACTAGCGGGAGCGAGACCCAGTACTTC. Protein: CASRTSGSETQYF.

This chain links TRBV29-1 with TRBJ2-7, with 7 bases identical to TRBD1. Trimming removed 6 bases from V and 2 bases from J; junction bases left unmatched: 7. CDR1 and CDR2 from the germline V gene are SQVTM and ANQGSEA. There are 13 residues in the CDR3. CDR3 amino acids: CSVKDRDPYEQYF. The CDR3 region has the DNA TGCAGCGTGAAAGACAGGGACCCCTACGAGCAGTACTTC.

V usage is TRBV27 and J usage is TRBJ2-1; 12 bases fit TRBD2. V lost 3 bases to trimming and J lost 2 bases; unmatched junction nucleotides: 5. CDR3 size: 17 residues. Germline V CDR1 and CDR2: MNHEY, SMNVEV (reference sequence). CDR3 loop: CASSFGLAGKPYNEQFF. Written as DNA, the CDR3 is TGTGCCAGCAGTTTCGGACTAGCGGGAAAACCCTACAATGAGCAGTTCTTC.

The CDR3 spells CASTHLAGAYNEQFF. CDR3 in DNA: TGCGCCAGCACCCACCTAGCGGGAGCCTACAATGAGCAGTTCTTC. The chain links TRBV5-1 to TRBJ2-1; 10 nucleotides line up with TRBD2. V was pared by 6 bases and J by 2 bases, with 5 bases of the junction left unmatched. Germline lookup yields CDR1 SGHRS and CDR2 YFSETQ. CDR3 size: 15 residues.

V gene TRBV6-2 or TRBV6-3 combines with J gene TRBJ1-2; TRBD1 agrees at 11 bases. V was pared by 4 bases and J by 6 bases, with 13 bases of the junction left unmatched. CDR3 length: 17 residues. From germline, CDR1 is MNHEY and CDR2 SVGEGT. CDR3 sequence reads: CASSSRRLGTGGDGYTF. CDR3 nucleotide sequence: TGTGCCAGCAGTTCCAGACGCCTCGGGACAGGGGGAGATGGCTACACCTTC.

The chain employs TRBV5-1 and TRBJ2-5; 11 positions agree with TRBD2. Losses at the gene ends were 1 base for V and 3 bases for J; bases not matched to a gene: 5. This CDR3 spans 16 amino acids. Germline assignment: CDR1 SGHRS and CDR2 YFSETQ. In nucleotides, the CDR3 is TGCGCCAGCAGCTTGATGGGTAGCGGGAGGGAAGAGACCCAGTACTTC. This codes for CASSLMGSGREETQYF.

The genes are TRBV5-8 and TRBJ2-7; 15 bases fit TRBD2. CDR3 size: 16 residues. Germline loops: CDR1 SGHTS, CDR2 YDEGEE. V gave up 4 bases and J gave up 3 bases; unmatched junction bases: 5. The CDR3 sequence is CASSGGTSGRLYEQYF. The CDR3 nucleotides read TGTGCCAGCAGCGGAGGGACTAGCGGGAGGCTCTACGAGCAGTACTTC.

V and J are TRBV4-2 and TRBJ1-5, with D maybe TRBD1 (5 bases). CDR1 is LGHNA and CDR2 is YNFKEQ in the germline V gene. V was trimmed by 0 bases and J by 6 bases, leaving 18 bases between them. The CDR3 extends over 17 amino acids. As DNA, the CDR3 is TGTGCCAGCAGCCAAGATGGATTGCCCCAAGGGGCTCAGCCCCAGCATTTT. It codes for CASSQDGLPQGAQPQHF.

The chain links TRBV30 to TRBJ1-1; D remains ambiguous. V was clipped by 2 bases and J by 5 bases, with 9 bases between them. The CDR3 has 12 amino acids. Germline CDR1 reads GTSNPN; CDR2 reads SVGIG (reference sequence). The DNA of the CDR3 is TGTGCCTGGAGTCGCGGAGGAACTGAAGCTTTCTTT. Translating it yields CAWSRGGTEAFF. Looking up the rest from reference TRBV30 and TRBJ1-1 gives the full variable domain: SQTIHQWPATLVQPVGSPLSLECTVEGTSNPNLYWYRQAAGRGLQLLFYSVGIGQISSEVPQNLSASRPQDRQFILSSKKLLLSDSGFYLCAWSRGGTEAFFGQGTRLTVV.

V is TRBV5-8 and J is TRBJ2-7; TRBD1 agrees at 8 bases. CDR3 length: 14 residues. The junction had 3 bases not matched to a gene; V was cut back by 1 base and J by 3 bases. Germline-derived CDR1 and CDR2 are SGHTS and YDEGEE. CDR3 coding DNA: TGTGCCAGCAGCTTGCAACAGGGGGGCTACGAGCAGTACTTC. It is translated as CASSLQQGGYEQYF. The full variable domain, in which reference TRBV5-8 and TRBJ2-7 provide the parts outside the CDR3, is EAGVTQSPTHLIKTRGQQATLRCSPISGHTSVYWYQQALGLGLQFLLWYDEGEERNRGNFPPRFSGRQFPNYSSELNVNALELEDSALYLCASSLQQGGYEQYFGPGTRLTVT.